These 25 T cell receptor beta chains came from one sample sequenced in a study of Tregs in tolerant kidney transplant recipients. Generated by immunoSEQ multiplex PCR, the TCRdb table keeps only in-frame clones and is missing some. This table holds about 88,000 clones, approximately 92% found once. Sequenced material: CD8+ T cells from blood. Receptors originate from a human donor in good health.

The rearrangement uses TRBV15 and TRBJ1-1; 7 bases match TRBD1. The germline CDR1 and CDR2 sequences are LNHNV and YYDKDF (reference sequence). CDR3 length: 15 residues. V lost 2 bases and J lost 5; bases outside the gene matches: 8. The CDR3 sequence is CATSRTGTAGTEAFF. For the CDR3, the DNA is TGTGCCACCAGCAGAACCGGGACAGCTGGAACTGAAGCTTTCTTT. The full variable domain, its missing parts supplied by reference TRBV15 and TRBJ1-1, is DAMVIQNPRYQVTQFGKPVTLSCSQTLNHNVMYWYQQKSSQAPKLLFHYYDKDFNNEADTPDNFQSRRPNTSFCFLDIRSPGLGDTAMYLCATSRTGTAGTEAFFGQGTRLTVV.

V gene TRBV4-2 combines with J gene TRBJ2-3, with a weak D call TRBD1 (6 bases). V shed 3 bases and J shed 2 bases, with 9 bases lying between them. The CDR3 length is 14 residues. Germline V gives CDR1 LGHNA, CDR2 YNFKEQ. In DNA, the CDR3 is TGTGCCAGCAGCCAGACAGGTGTCACAGATACGCAGTATTTT. Translating gives CASSQTGVTDTQYF.

This chain joins TRBV27 and TRBJ2-1; 11 positions match TRBD1. The CDR3 spans 15 residues. Germline values: CDR1 MNHEY, CDR2 SMNVEV (reference sequence). The V gene end was trimmed by 5 bases and the J gene end by 6 bases; junction bases not matched to a gene: 6. CDR3 region: CASSAGQGARNEQFF. The CDR3 DNA reads as TGTGCCAGCAGTGCCGGACAGGGGGCGCGCAATGAGCAGTTCTTC.

This chain joins TRBV10-3 and TRBJ2-3; D assignment may be TRBD1 or TRBD2 (6 bases each). The CDR3 loop spans 16 amino acids. Germline V gene sequence: CDR1 ENHRY, CDR2 SYGVKD. Trimming took 0 bases from V and 2 from J, leaving 12 bases between them. Here the CDR3 reads CAISESRGRFTDTQYF. DNA of the CDR3: TGTGCCATCAGTGAGTCGAGGGGGAGGTTCACAGATACGCAGTATTTT.

This sequence joins TRBV5-6 and TRBJ1-1, with D possibly TRBD1 on 6 matching bases. Germline V gene data show CDR1 as SGHDT and CDR2 as YYEEEE. This CDR3 is 14 amino acids long. Trimming left V 2 bases short and J 2 bases short, with 10 bases between. The CDR3 reads CASSFGGPNTEAFF. The CDR3 bases are TGTGCCAGCAGCTTCGGGGGCCCCAACACTGAAGCTTTCTTT.

The V and J genes are TRBV27 and TRBJ1-1, with a weak D call TRBD1 (6 bases). The V end was cut by 1 base, the J end by 4 bases, with 16 bases between. The CDR3 runs to 16 residues. Germline assignment: CDR1 MNHEY and CDR2 SMNVEV (reference sequence). CDR3 residues: CASSLFAGARGTEAFF. The CDR3 bases are TGTGCCAGCAGTTTATTTGCAGGGGCGCGAGGCACTGAAGCTTTCTTT.

The V and J genes are TRBV9 and TRBJ1-2; 10 positions agree with TRBD1. The CDR3 is made up of 13 amino acids. Germline CDR1 SGDLS, CDR2 YYNGEE. J was trimmed by 5 bases and V by 6 bases; bases with no gene match: 4. CDR3 nucleotides: TGTGCCAGCAACGAGGGACAGGGGTATGGCTACACCTTC. Residues: CASNEGQGYGYTF.

The rearrangement links TRBV6-5 to TRBJ2-5; D ambiguous. Germline V lookup: CDR1 MNHEY, CDR2 SVGAGI. Trimming pared 0 bases from V and 2 bases from J, leaving 7 bases between. The length of the CDR3 is 14 residues. CDR3 nucleotide sequence: TGTGCCAGCAGTTACTCCGGCAGACAAGAGACCCAGTACTTC. Protein: CASSYSGRQETQYF.

The chain carries TRBV6-1 and TRBJ2-5; D unclear. Trimming took off 8 bases at V and 5 bases at J, with 9 bases between the two ends. This CDR3 region has 11 residues. The germline gives CDR1 MNHNS, CDR2 SASEGT. In DNA, the CDR3 is TGTGCCAGCCAAAAAGGGGAGACCCAGTACTTC. Translated: CASQKGETQYF.

V is TRBV5-6 and J is TRBJ1-2, with D unclear. V lost 1 base and J 0 bases, leaving 7 bases between the germline ends. The length of the CDR3 is 14 residues. Germline V gives CDR1 SGHDT, CDR2 YYEEEE. DNA for the CDR3: TGTGCCAGCAGCTTGTCCGGTTCTAACTATGGCTACACCTTC. This codes for CASSLSGSNYGYTF.

The chain links TRBV12-5 to TRBJ2-1; D is undetermined. The length of the CDR3 is 14 residues. Trimming cost V 2 bases and J 0 bases, with 5 bases left between them. CDR1 LGHNT and CDR2 FRNRAP come from the germline V gene. CDR3 amino acids: CASGLWGSYNEQFF. Here the CDR3 DNA reads TGTGCTAGTGGTTTGTGGGGCTCCTACAATGAGCAGTTCTTC.

The V gene is TRBV7-9, the J gene TRBJ1-1, with unresolved D. Deletions cut 6 bases from V and 4 bases from J, with 12 bases between. Germline assignment: CDR1 SEHNR and CDR2 FQNEAQ (reference sequence). The CDR3 totals 13 residues. Here the CDR3 DNA reads TGTGCCAGCAGTTCCACCATGGGCACTGAAGCTTTCTTT. Translated: CASSSTMGTEAFF.

This rearrangement joins TRBV11-1 to TRBJ2-7; TRBD1 aligns across 7 bases. CDR1 is SGHAT, CDR2 FQDESV, per germline (reference sequence). V shed 4 bases and J 0 bases; nucleotides not matched to a gene: 9. The CDR3 loop spans 16 amino acids. In DNA, the CDR3 is TGTGCCAGCAGCTCGACCGGGACAGTCCTCTCCTACGAGCAGTACTTC. Its protein is CASSSTGTVLSYEQYF.

This chain links TRBV19 with TRBJ2-1; D is perhaps TRBD2 (5 bases). The V gene lost 6 bases and the J gene lost 12 bases, with 18 bases spanning the gap. The CDR3 sequence is 13 residues long. Germline CDR1 and CDR2: LNHDA and SQIVND (reference sequence). The chain's CDR3 is CASSSRSGVGQFF. In nucleotides, the CDR3 is TGTGCCAGTAGCAGTCGAAGCGGAGTGGGGCAGTTCTTC.

This clone has just a few counts. The chain has TRBV4-1 and TRBJ2-7, with 8 nucleotides matching TRBD1. The V segment lost 1 base and the J segment 0 bases; nucleotides outside the gene matches: 5. Germline V gene lookup returns CDR1 MGHRA and CDR2 YSYEKL. This CDR3 spans 16 amino acids. CDR3 sequence reads: CASSQGPDRVSYEQYF. CDR3 DNA sequence: TGCGCCAGCAGCCAAGGTCCGGACAGGGTCTCCTACGAGCAGTACTTC.

The V gene is TRBV27, the J gene TRBJ2-7; 7 bases map to TRBD1. This CDR3 spans 15 amino acids. CDR1 is MNHEY and CDR2 is SMNVEV in the germline V gene (reference sequence). Unmatched junction bases numbered 9, after V lost 2 bases and J lost 5 bases. In DNA, the CDR3 is TGTGCCAGCAGTTTAGGGAACAGGGGAATCCACGAGCAGTACTTC. Translated, it gives CASSLGNRGIHEQYF.

This clone was counted a single time. V and J are TRBV7-9 and TRBJ2-2, with 9 bases matching TRBD1. V shed 5 bases, J shed 0 bases, and the junction held 10 bases outside the gene matches. This CDR3 is built from 18 residues. Germline V gene lookup returns CDR1 SEHNR and CDR2 FQNEAQ (reference sequence). The CDR3 nucleotides read TGTGCCAGCAGCCACACATACAGGGGGCAGACGAACACCGGGGAGCTGTTTTTT. It specifies CASSHTYRGQTNTGELFF. Full variable domain (outside the CDR3, taken from reference TRBV7-9 and TRBJ2-2): DTGVSQNPRHKITKRGQNVTFRCDPISEHNRLYWYRQTLGQGPEFLTYFQNEAQLEKSRLLSDRFSAERPKGSFSTLEIQRTEQGDSAMYLCASSHTYRGQTNTGELFFGEGSRLTVL.

This chain links TRBV1 with TRBJ2-4; TRBD1, the table's D call, lacks a check against the DNA. TRBV1 is a known pseudogene. This CDR3 is built from 17 residues. The CDR3 spells CTSSQVGRRVAKNIQYF. CDR3 coding DNA: TGCACCAGCAGCCAAGTGGGGCGACGGGTAGCCAAAAACATTCAGTACTTC.

V is TRBV7-9 and J is TRBJ1-6; a possible D gene is TRBD1 (5 bases). Germline CDR1 SEHNR, CDR2 FQNEAQ (reference sequence). V lost 5 bases, J lost 0 bases, and 11 bases lay in between. The CDR3 consists of 16 residues. CDR3 nucleotides: TGTGCCAGCAGCGAGGGACTGGACTCCTATAATTCACCCCTCCACTTT. Translated, it gives CASSEGLDSYNSPLHF.

The chain joins TRBV5-4 to TRBJ2-6; D perhaps matches TRBD1 (5 bases). V lost 5 bases to trimming and J lost 4 bases, with 13 bases between them. This CDR3 has 15 residues. Germline loops: CDR1 SGHNT, CDR2 YYREEE (reference sequence). The CDR3 sequence: CASRKQGAGANVLTF. The CDR3 DNA follows: TGTGCCAGCAGAAAGCAGGGTGCGGGGGCCAACGTCCTGACTTTC.

The count of this clone is one. The chain is built from TRBV6-5 and TRBJ1-1; TRBD1 agrees at 8 bases. Germline loops: CDR1 MNHEY, CDR2 SVGAGI. The junction had 5 bases not matched to a gene; V was cut back by 1 base and J by 4 bases. The CDR3 loop spans 15 amino acids. The CDR3 nucleotides read TGTGCCAGCAGTTACTACCACAGGGGGGGCACTGAAGCTTTCTTT. Encoded protein: CASSYYHRGGTEAFF.

The V gene is TRBV5-1, the J gene TRBJ2-7; TRBD2 matches at 10 bases. V trimming: 4 bases; J trimming: 3 bases; junction bases outside the gene matches: 7. This CDR3 has 15 amino acids. Germline CDR1 and CDR2: SGHRS and YFSETQ. CDR3 in DNA: TGCGCCAGCAGCCCTTGGACTAGCGGCTTCTACGAGCAGTACTTC. Translation gives CASSPWTSGFYEQYF.

V gene TRBV30 combines with J gene TRBJ1-2; 12 bases are shared with TRBD1. Germline lookup yields CDR1 GTSNPN and CDR2 SVGIG (reference sequence). The ends lost 4 bases at V and 8 bases at J; junction bases unmatched: 11. This CDR3 contains 15 residues. The CDR3 sequence: CAWTKAGTGGRGYTF. The DNA for the CDR3 is TGTGCCTGGACCAAAGCCGGGACAGGGGGCAGGGGCTACACCTTC. The variable domain in full, completed from reference TRBV30 and TRBJ1-2, reads SQTIHQWPATLVQPVGSPLSLECTVEGTSNPNLYWYRQAAGRGLQLLFYSVGIGQISSEVPQNLSASRPQDRQFILSSKKLLLSDSGFYLCAWTKAGTGGRGYTFGSGTRLTVV.

The chain links TRBV7-9 to TRBJ2-2; D is unclear. Per germline, CDR1 SEHNR and CDR2 FQNEAQ (reference sequence). The V end was cut by 5 bases, the J end by 0 bases, with 13 bases between. CDR3 length: 16 amino acids. CDR3 DNA sequence: TGTGCCAGCAGCGCCCAAGGATTAGCGAACACCGGGGAGCTGTTTTTT. It encodes CASSAQGLANTGELFF.

This clone occurred once. This chain uses TRBV27 with TRBJ2-1; D is perhaps TRBD1 (6 bases). Germline V gene sequence: CDR1 MNHEY, CDR2 SMNVEV (reference sequence). This CDR3 has 17 residues. V was trimmed by 6 bases and J by 3 bases, leaving 21 bases between them. The CDR3 DNA is TGTGCCAGCAGCTACAACTATCCAGGGGCGAGCTACAATGAGCAGTTCTTC. It yields the protein CASSYNYPGASYNEQFF.